This record looks at one T cell receptor (beta chain) sequence and its context. The data stem from a study of cytotoxic CD8 clonotypes in ibrutinib-treated CLL. Study information: Among the patients, 10 to 11 presented as relapsed/refractory and 15 as treatment-naive; roughly 17 showed unmutated IGHV. Overall, roughly 25 responses were partial and 2 complete; following median around 68 months, approximately 15 patients stayed remitted and approximately 12 progressed. Per sample, productive templates averaged approximately 260,000 and productive rearrangements averaged approximately 100,000.

Sequencing was designed to attain a depth spanning 1 in 200,000 to 1 in 1 million T cells. Measured with immunoSEQ multiplex PCR; TCRdb has only the in-frame clones, and not every one. There are about 200,000 clones in the sample; approximately 70% occur only once, and around 5.9% lies in the top ten. The CDR3 runs to 13 residues. Trimming removed 1 base at V and 0 bases at J, with 2 bases between. The V gene's germline CDR1 is SGHNT and CDR2 YYREEE (reference sequence). This specimen consisted of PBMCs, obtained after 12 months of ibrutinib treatment. The rearrangement links TRBV5-4 to TRBJ2-1; D is undetermined. The sequence was obtained from a human donor with chronic lymphocytic leukemia. Written as DNA, the CDR3 is TGTGCCAGCAGCTTGACCTCCTACAATGAGCAGTTCTTC. It specifies CASSLTSYNEQFF.